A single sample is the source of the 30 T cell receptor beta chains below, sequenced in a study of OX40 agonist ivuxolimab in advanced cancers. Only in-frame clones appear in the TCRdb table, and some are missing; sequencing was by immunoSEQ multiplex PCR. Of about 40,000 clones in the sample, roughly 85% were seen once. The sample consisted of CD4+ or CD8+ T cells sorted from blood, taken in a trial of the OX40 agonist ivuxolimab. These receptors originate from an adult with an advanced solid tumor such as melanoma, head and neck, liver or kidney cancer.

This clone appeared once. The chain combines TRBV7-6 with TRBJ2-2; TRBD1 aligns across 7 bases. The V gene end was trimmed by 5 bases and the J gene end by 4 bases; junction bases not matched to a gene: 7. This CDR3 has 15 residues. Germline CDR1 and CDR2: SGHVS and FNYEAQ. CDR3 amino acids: CASSLDRDGTGELFF. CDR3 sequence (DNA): TGTGCCAGCAGCCTAGACAGGGATGGCACCGGGGAGCTGTTTTTT. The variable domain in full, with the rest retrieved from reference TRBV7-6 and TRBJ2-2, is GAGVSQSPRYKVTKRGQDVALRCDPISGHVSLYWYRQALGQGPEFLTYFNYEAQQDKSGLPNDRFSAERPEGSISTLTIQRTEQRDSAMYRCASSLDRDGTGELFFGEGSRLTVL.

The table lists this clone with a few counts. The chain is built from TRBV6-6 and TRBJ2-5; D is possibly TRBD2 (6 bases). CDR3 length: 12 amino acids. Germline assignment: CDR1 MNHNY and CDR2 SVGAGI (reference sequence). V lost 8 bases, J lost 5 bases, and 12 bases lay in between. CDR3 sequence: CASQGLRETQYF. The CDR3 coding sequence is TGTGCCAGCCAGGGACTTAGGGAGACCCAGTACTTC.

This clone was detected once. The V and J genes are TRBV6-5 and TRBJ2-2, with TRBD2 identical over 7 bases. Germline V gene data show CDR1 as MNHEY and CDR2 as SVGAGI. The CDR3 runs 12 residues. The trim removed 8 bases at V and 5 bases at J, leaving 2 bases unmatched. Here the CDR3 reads CASQGGTGELFF. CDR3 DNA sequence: TGTGCCAGCCAGGGAGGGACCGGGGAGCTGTTTTTT.

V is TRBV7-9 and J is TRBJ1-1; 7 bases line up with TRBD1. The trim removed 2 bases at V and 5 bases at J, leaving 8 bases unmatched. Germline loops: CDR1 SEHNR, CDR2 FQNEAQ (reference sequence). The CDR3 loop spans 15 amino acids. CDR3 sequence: CASSLNQGGKTEAFF. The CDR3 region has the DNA TGTGCCAGCAGCTTAAATCAGGGGGGAAAGACTGAAGCTTTCTTT. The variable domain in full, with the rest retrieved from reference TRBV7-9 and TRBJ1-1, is DTGVSQNPRHKITKRGQNVTFRCDPISEHNRLYWYRQTLGQGPEFLTYFQNEAQLEKSRLLSDRFSAERPKGSFSTLEIQRTEQGDSAMYLCASSLNQGGKTEAFFGQGTRLTVV.

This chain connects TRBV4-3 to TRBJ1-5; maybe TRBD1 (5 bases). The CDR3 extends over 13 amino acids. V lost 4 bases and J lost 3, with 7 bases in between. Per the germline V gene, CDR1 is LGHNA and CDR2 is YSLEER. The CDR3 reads CASSRDVNQPQHF. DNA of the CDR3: TGCGCCAGCAGCCGGGACGTCAATCAGCCCCAGCATTTT.

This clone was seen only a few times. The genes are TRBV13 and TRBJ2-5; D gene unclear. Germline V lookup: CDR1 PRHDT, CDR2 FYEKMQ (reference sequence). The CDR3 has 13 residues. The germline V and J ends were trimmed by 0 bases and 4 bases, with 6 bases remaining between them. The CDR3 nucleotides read TGTGCCAGCAGCTTAGGCTCGGGAGAGACCCAGTACTTC. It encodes CASSLGSGETQYF.

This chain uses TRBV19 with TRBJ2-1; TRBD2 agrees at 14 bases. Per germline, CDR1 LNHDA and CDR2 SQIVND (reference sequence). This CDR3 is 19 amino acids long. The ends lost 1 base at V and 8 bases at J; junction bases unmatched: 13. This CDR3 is CASSIVRTSGRLIGDEQFF. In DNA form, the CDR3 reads TGTGCCAGTAGTATAGTTAGGACTAGCGGGAGGCTAATTGGAGATGAGCAGTTCTTC.

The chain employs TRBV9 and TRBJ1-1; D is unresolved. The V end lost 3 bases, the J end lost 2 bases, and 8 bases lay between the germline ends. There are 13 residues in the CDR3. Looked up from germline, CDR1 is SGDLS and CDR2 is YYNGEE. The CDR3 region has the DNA TGTGCCAGCAGCGCCCCGGACAACACTGAAGCTTTCTTT. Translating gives CASSAPDNTEAFF.

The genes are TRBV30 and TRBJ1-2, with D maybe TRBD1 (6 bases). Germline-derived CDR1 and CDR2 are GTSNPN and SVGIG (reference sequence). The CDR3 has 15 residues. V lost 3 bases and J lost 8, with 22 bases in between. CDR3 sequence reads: CAWRAPDRIFSGYTF. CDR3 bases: TGTGCCTGGAGGGCGCCGGACAGAATTTTCTCCGGCTACACCTTC.

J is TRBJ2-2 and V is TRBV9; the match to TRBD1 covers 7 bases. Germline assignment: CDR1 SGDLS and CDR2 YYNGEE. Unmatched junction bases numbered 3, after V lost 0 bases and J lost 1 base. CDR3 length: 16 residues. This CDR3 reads CASSVVGQLNTGELFF. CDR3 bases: TGTGCCAGCAGCGTAGTGGGACAGCTGAACACCGGGGAGCTGTTTTTT.

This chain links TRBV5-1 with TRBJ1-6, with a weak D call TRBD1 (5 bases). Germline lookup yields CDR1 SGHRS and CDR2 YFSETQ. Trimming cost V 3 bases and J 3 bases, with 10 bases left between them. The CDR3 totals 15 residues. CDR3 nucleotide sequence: TGCGCCAGCAGCTGGGGGAGGGACTATAATTCACCCCTCCACTTT. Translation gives CASSWGRDYNSPLHF.

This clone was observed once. The CDR3 nucleotides are TGTGCCAGCAGCGTAGATGGGGGACCAGATACGCAGTATTTT. Protein product: CASSVDGGPDTQYF. V usage is TRBV9 and J usage is TRBJ2-3; D is tentatively TRBD1 or TRBD2 (5 bases each). The germline gives CDR1 SGDLS, CDR2 YYNGEE. This CDR3 region has 14 residues. Trimming removed 0 bases at V and 4 bases at J, with 9 bases between.

CDR3 region: CAIRITGTSGGYNEQFF. CDR3 in DNA: TGTGCCATCAGGATAACCGGGACTAGCGGGGGATACAATGAGCAGTTCTTC. The gene calls are TRBV10-3 and TRBJ2-1, with 14 bases that match TRBD2. Per the germline V gene, CDR1 is ENHRY and CDR2 is SYGVKD. The trim removed 6 bases at V and 4 bases at J, leaving 8 bases unmatched. The CDR3 is 17 residues long.

The CDR3 reads CASGFGTGSYNEQFF. In DNA form, the CDR3 reads TGTGCTAGTGGTTTCGGGACAGGTTCCTACAATGAGCAGTTCTTC. The chain has TRBV12-5 and TRBJ2-1; 8 bases are shared with TRBD1. The V and J ends lost 3 bases and 1 base, in that order; junction bases with no gene match: 2. Germline values: CDR1 LGHNT, CDR2 FRNRAP. The CDR3 runs to 15 residues.

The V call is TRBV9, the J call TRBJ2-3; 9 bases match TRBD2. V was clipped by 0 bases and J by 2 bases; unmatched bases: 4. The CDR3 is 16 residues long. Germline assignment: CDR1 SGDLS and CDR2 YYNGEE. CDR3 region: CASSVVASGATDTQYF. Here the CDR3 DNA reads TGTGCCAGCAGCGTAGTCGCTAGCGGGGCCACAGATACGCAGTATTTT. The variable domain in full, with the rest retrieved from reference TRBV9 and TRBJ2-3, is DSGVTQTPKHLITATGQRVTLRCSPRSGDLSVYWYQQSLDQGLQFLIQYYNGEERAKGNILERFSAQQFPDLHSELNLSSLELGDSALYFCASSVVASGATDTQYFGPGTRLTVL.

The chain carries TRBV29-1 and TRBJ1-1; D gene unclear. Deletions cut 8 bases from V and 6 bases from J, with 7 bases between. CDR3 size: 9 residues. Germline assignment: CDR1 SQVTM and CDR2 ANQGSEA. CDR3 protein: CSTDPEAFF. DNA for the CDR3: TGCAGCACGGACCCTGAAGCTTTCTTT. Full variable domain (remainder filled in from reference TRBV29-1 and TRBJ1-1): SAVISQKPSRDICQRGTSLTIQCQVDSQVTMMFWYRQQPGQSLTLIATANQGSEATYESGFVIDKFPISRPNLTFSTLTVSNMSPEDSSIYLCSTDPEAFFGQGTRLTVV.

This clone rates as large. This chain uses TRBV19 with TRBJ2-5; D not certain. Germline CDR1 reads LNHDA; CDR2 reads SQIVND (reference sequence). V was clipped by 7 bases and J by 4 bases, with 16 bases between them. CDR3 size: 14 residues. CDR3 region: CASKKHPTGETQYF. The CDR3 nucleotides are TGTGCCAGTAAAAAACACCCCACGGGAGAGACCCAGTACTTC.

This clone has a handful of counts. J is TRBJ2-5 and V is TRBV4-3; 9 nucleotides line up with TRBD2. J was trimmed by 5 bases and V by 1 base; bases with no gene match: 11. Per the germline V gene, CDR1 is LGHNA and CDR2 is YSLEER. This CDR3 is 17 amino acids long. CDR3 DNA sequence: TGCGCCAGCAGCCAAGGCCTAGCGGGATTTGGGTGGGAGACCCAGTACTTC. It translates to CASSQGLAGFGWETQYF.

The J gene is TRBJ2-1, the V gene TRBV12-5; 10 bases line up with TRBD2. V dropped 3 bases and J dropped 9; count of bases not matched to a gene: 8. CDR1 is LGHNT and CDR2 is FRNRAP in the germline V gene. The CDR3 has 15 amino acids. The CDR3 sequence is CASGFSASGSVEQFF. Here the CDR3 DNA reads TGTGCTAGTGGTTTTTCGGCTAGCGGGAGTGTTGAGCAGTTCTTC.

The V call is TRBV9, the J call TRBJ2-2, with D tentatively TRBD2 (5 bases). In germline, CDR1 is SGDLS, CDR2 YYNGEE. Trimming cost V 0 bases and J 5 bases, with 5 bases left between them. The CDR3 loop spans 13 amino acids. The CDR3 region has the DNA TGTGCCAGCAGCGTAGGAGGGACCGGGGAGCTGTTTTTT. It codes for CASSVGGTGELFF.

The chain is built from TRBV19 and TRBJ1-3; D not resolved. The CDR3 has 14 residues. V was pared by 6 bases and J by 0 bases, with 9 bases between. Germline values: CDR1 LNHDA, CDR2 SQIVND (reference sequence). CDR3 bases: TGTGCCAGTAGCCGGTCGAGCTCTGGAAACACCATATATTTT. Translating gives CASSRSSSGNTIYF.

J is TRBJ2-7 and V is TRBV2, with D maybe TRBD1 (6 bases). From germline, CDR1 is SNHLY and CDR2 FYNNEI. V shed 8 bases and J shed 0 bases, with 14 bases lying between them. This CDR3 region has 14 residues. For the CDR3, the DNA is TGTGCCAGCGGAAGGACAGAGAGCTCCTACGAGCAGTACTTC. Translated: CASGRTESSYEQYF.

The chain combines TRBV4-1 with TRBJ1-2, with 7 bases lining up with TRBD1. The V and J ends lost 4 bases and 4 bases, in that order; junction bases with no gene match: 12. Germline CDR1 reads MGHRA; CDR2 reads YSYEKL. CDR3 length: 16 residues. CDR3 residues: CASSPTTTGAGYGYTF. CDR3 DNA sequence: TGCGCCAGCAGCCCAACAACTACAGGGGCTGGCTATGGCTACACCTTC.

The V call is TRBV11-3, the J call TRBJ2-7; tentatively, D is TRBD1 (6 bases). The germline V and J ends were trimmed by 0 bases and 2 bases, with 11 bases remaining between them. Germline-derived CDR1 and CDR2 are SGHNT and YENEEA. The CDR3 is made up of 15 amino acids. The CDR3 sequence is CASSLESTGAYEQYF. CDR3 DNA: TGTGCCAGCAGCTTAGAGTCGACAGGCGCCTACGAGCAGTACTTC. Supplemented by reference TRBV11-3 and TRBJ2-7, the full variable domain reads EAGVVQSPRYKIIEKKQPVAFWCNPISGHNTLYWYLQNLGQGPELLIRYENEEAVDDSQLPKDRFSAERLKGVDSTLKIQPAELGDSAVYLCASSLESTGAYEQYFGPGTRLTVT.

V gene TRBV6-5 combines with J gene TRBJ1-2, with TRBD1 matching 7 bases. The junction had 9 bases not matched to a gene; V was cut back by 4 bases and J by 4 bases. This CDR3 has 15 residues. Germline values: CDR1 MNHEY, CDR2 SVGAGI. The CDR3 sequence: CASSSPLDRFYGYTF. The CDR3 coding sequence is TGTGCCAGCAGTTCTCCCCTGGACAGGTTCTATGGCTACACCTTC.

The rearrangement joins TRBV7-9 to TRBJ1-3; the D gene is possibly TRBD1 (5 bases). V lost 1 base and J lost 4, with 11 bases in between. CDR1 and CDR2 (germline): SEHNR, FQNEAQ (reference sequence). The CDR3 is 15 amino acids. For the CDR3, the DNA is TGTGCCAGCAGCTTAGTCGGGGGAAACGGAAACACCATATATTTT. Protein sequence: CASSLVGGNGNTIYF.

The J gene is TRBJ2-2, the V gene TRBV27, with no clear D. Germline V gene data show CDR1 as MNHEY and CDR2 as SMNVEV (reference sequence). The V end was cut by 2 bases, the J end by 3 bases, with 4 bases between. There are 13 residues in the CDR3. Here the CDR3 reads CASSLGHTGELFF. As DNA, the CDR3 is TGTGCCAGCAGTTTAGGGCACACCGGGGAGCTGTTTTTT.

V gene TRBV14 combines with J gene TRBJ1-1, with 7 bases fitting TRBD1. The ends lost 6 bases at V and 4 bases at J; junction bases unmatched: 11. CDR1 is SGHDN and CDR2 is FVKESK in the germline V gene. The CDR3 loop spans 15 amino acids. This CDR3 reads CASSRENRGFTEAFF. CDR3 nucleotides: TGTGCCAGCAGTCGAGAAAACAGGGGATTCACTGAAGCTTTCTTT.

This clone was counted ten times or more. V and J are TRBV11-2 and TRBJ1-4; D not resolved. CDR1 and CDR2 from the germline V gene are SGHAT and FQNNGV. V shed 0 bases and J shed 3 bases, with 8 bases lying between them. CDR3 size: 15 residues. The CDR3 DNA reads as TGTGCCAGCAGCTTAGATTGGGCGGCTAATGAAAAACTGTTTTTT. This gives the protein CASSLDWAANEKLFF.

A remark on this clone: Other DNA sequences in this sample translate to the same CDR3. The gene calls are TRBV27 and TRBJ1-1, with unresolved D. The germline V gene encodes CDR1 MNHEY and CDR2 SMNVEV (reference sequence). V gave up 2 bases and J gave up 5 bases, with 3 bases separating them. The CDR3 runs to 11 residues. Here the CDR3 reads CASSLGTEAFF. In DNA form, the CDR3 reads TGTGCCAGCAGTTTAGGGACTGAAGCTTTCTTT.